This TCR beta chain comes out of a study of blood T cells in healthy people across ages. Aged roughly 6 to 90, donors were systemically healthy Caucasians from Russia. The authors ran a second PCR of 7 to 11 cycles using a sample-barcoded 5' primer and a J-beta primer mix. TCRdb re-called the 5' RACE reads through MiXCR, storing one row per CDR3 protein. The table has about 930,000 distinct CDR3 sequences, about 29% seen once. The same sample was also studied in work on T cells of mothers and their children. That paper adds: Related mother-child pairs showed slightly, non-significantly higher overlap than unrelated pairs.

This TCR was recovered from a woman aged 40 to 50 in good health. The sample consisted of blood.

The CDR3 loop is CASSIPGTTNEKLFF. The CDR3 DNA is TGTGCCAGCAGTATCCCGGGCACAACTAATGAAAAACTGTTTTTT. The chain employs TRBV2 and TRBJ1-4; no clear D gene. V was clipped by 5 bases and J by 0 bases, with 10 bases between them. CDR1 and CDR2 (germline): SNHLY, FYNNEI. The CDR3 spans 15 residues.